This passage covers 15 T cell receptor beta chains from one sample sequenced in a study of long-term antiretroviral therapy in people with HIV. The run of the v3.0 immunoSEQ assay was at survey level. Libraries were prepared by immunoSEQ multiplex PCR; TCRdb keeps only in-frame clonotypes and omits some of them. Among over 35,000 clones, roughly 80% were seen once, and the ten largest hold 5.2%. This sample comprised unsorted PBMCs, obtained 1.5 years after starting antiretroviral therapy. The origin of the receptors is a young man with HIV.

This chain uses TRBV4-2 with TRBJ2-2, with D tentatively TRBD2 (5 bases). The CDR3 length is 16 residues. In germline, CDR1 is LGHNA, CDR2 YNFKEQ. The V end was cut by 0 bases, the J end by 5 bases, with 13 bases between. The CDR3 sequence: CASSQEAVLGTGELFF. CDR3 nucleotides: TGTGCCAGCAGCCAAGAAGCGGTGTTGGGGACCGGGGAGCTGTTTTTT.

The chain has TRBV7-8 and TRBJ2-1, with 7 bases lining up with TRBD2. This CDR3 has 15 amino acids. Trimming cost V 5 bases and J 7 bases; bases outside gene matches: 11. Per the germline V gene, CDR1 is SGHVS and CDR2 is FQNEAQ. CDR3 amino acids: CASSPGLVTSNEQFF. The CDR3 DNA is TGTGCCAGCAGCCCTGGACTAGTCACGTCAAATGAGCAGTTCTTC.

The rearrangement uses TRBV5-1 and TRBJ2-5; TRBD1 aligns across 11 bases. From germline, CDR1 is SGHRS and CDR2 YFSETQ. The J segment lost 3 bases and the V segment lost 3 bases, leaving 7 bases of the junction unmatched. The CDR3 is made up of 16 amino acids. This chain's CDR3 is CASSSIRDRGKETQYF. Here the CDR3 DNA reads TGCGCCAGCAGCTCAATACGGGACAGGGGGAAAGAGACCCAGTACTTC.

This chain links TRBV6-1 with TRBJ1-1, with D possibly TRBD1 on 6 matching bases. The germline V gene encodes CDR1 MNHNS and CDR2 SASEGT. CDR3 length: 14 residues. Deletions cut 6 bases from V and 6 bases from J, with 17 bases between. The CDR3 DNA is TGTGCCAGCAGCGAGCGACAGGCGGGGGCTGAAGCTTTCTTT. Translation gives CASSERQAGAEAFF.

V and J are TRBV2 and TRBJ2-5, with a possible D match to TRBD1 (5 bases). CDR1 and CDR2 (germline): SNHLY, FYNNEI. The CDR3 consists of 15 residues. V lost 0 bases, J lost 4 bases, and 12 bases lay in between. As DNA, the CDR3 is TGTGCCAGCAGTGAAGCGTTAGGGGCGAGAGAGACCCAGTACTTC. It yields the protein CASSEALGARETQYF.

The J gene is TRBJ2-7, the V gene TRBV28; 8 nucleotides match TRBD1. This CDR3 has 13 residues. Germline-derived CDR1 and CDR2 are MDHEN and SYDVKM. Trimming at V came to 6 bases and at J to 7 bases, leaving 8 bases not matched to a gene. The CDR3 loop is CASRPGGAEEQYF. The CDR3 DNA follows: TGTGCCAGCAGGCCAGGGGGCGCGGAGGAGCAGTACTTC.

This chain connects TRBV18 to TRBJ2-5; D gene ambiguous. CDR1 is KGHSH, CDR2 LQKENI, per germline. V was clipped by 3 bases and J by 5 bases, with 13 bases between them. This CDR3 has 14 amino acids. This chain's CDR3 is CASSPNTGGETQYF. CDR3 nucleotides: TGTGCCAGCTCACCTAACACCGGTGGGGAGACCCAGTACTTC. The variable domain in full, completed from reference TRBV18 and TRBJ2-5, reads NAGVMQNPRHLVRRRGQEARLRCSPMKGHSHVYWYRQLPEEGLKFMVYLQKENIIDESGMPKERFSAEFPKEGPSILRIQQVVRGDSAAYFCASSPNTGGETQYFGPGTRLLVL.

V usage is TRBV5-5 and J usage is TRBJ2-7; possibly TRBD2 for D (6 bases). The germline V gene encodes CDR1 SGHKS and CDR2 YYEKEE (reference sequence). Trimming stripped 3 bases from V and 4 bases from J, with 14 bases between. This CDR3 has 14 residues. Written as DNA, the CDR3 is TGTGCCAGCAGCTCCTCGTTTAGCGGTTACGAGCAGTACTTC. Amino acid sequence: CASSSSFSGYEQYF.

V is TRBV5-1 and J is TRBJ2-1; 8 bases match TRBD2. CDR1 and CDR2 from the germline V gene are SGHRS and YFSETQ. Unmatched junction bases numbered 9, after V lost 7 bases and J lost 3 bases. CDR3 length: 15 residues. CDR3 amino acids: CASGAAGAGYNEQFF. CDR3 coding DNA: TGCGCCAGCGGCGCAGCGGGAGCTGGCTACAATGAGCAGTTCTTC.

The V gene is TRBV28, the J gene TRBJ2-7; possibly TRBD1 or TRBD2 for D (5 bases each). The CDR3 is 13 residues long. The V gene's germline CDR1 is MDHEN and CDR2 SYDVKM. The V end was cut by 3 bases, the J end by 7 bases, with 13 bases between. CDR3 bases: TGTGCCAGCAGTTTCCGGGGCCCAGGGGAGCAGTACTTC. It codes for CASSFRGPGEQYF.

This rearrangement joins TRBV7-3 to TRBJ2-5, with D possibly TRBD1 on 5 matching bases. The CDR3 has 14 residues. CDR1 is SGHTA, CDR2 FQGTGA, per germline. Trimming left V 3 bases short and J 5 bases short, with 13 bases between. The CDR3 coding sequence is TGTGCCAGCAGCTTCACAGGTGCTCGGGAGACCCAGTACTTC. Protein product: CASSFTGARETQYF. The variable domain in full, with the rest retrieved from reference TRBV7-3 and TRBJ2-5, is GAGVSQTPSNKVTEKGKYVELRCDPISGHTALYWYRQSLGQGPEFLIYFQGTGAADDSGLPNDRFFAVRPEGSVSTLKIQRTERGDSAVYLCASSFTGARETQYFGPGTRLLVL.

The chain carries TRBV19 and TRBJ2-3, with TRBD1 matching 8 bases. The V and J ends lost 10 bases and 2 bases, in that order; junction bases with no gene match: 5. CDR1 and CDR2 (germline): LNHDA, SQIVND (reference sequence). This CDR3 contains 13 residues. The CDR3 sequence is CATTDRDTDTQYF. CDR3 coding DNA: TGTGCCACCACGGACAGGGACACAGATACGCAGTATTTT.

The CDR3 DNA follows: TGTGCCAGCAGCACTCGGGGACCCACTGAAGCTTTCTTT. Translated, it gives CASSTRGPTEAFF. This chain links TRBV5-4 with TRBJ1-1; D is possibly TRBD1 (5 bases). The CDR3 covers 13 residues. Germline V gives CDR1 SGHNT, CDR2 YYREEE (reference sequence). Trimming took 4 bases from V and 4 from J, leaving 11 bases between them.

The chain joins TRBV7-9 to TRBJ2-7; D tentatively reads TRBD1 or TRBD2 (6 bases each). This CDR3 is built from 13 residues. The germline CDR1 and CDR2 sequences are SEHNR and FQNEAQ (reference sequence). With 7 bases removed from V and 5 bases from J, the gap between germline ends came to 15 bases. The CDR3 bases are TGTGCCAGCACGTCCGGGGGCCGGGACGAGCAGTACTTC. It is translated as CASTSGGRDEQYF.

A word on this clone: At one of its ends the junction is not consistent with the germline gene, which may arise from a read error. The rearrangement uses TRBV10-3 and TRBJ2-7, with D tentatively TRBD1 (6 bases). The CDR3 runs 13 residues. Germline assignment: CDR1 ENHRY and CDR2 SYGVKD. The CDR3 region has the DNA TGTGCCGTCAGACCGGACAGCCCTTCTGCGCAGTACTTC. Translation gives CAVRPDSPSAQYF.